This T cell receptor (beta chain) appears in the sequencing data of a study of shared clonotypes between healthy human individuals. With regard to this clone: Antigen: not known.

Sequencing used immunoSEQ multiplex PCR; TCRdb keeps in-frame clones, though not all of them. The sample lists roughly 1.4 million clones, less than 99% seen once, with under 0.45% in the top ten. CDR1 is MNHNS, CDR2 SASEGT, per germline. The length of the CDR3 is 15 residues. The V segment lost 4 bases and the J segment 5 bases; nucleotides outside the gene matches: 8. Points from the study as a whole: Memory subsets generally showed lower estimated richness than naive subsets.

This clonotype originated in a man aged 30 to 45 in good health. The V and J genes are TRBV6-1 and TRBJ2-5; 9 positions agree with TRBD1. Input material: naive CD4+ T cells sorted from blood. The subset: CD45RA+ positively selected. The DNA for the CDR3 is TGTGCCAGCAGTGGAGGGACAGGGTGGGCCGAGACCCAGTACTTC. Encoded protein: CASSGGTGWAETQYF.